This T cell receptor (beta chain) emerged from a study of T cell responses to AZD1222 COVID-19 vaccine. Overall study findings and caveats: Recipients of AZD1222 seropositive at baseline numbered only six or seven. Donors were mostly white British, more females; clonal diversity possibly underestimated. Spike-specific TCR breadth and depth both grew after two AZD1222 doses.

Repertoires were generated with immunoSEQ multiplex PCR, while TCRdb's copy carries only in-frame clones and drops some. The sample holds over 120,000 clones, 80% to 90% seen once. Notes on this clone: Its target is unknown.

Germline V gene lookup returns CDR1 MNHEY and CDR2 SVGEGT. This CDR3 has 14 residues. Trimming removed 6 bases at V and 3 bases at J, with 15 bases between. The receptor was derived from an adult in good health. The V and J genes are TRBV6-2 or TRBV6-3 and TRBJ2-7; D perhaps matches TRBD2 (5 bases). The input for sequencing was peripheral blood, taken on day 0 of AZD1222 vaccination. DNA of the CDR3: TGTGCCAGCAGCGATCCGGGAACCCACTACGAGCAGTACTTC. It is translated as CASSDPGTHYEQYF.